These 8 T cell receptor beta chains were sequenced from one sample in a study of T cell repertoires in cytomegalovirus infection. Their target antigens are unknown. TCRdb reprocessed the reads with MiXCR, giving one entry per CDR3 protein. The table has under 450,000 distinct CDR3 sequences, nearly 35% seen once. The specimen was cultured PBMCs, collected from culture after CMV antigen stimulation. Every receptor here comes from a human donor in good health (CMV status not recorded). Some clones in this sample may be carry-over from other donors' samples.

A few counts support this clonotype. The chain joins TRBV12-3 or TRBV12-4 to TRBJ1-1, with D maybe TRBD1 (5 bases). V dropped 7 bases and J dropped 0 bases, with 15 bases sitting between them. The CDR3 spans 15 residues. CDR3 DNA sequence: TGTGCCAGCAATCACCGGGACGCGATGAACACTGAAGCTTTCTTT. Translation gives CASNHRDAMNTEAFF.

CDR3 coding DNA: TGTGCCAGCAGTTTAAGAGACTTAACCTACGAGCAGTACTTC. Its translation: CASSLRDLTYEQYF. The rearrangement links TRBV28 to TRBJ2-7; D gene unclear. The CDR3 sequence is 14 residues long. CDR1 and CDR2 from the germline V gene are MDHEN and SYDVKM. V gave up 2 bases and J gave up 2 bases, with 10 bases separating them. Complete variable domain (other parts from reference TRBV28 and TRBJ2-7): DVKVTQSSRYLVKRTGEKVFLECVQDMDHENMFWYRQDPGLGLRLIYFSYDVKMKEKGDIPEGYSVSREKKERFSLILESASTNQTSMYLCASSLRDLTYEQYFGPGTRLTVT.

This chain connects TRBV7-9 to TRBJ1-5, with 8 bases fitting TRBD1. CDR3 size: 14 residues. Trimming took 3 bases from V and 6 from J; bases not matched to a gene: 4. Germline-derived CDR1 and CDR2 are SEHNR and FQNEAQ (reference sequence). The CDR3 loop reads CASSFTGGSQPQHF. The CDR3 DNA sequence: TGTGCCAGCAGCTTTACAGGGGGTTCTCAGCCCCAGCATTTT.

The chain carries TRBV27 and TRBJ1-4; 7 bases map to TRBD1. V shed 5 bases, J shed 7 bases, and the junction held 10 bases outside the gene matches. The CDR3 covers 15 residues. Germline CDR1 is MNHEY and CDR2 is SMNVEV (reference sequence). CDR3 bases: TGTGCCAGCAGTCTAGCCGCAGGGGGAGGTGAAAAACTGTTTTTT. As protein: CASSLAAGGGEKLFF. Combining the CDR3 with reference TRBV27 and TRBJ1-4 gives the whole variable domain EAQVTQNPRYLITVTGKKLTVTCSQNMNHEYMSWYRQDPGLGLRQIYYSMNVEVTDKGDVPEGYKVSRKEKRNFPLILESPSPNQTSLYFCASSLAAGGGEKLFFGSGTQLSVL.

The chain recombines TRBV4-3 with TRBJ2-3; D not certain. This CDR3 is 15 amino acids long. With 1 base removed from V and 5 bases from J, the gap between germline ends came to 13 bases. Germline V gene sequence: CDR1 LGHNA, CDR2 YSLEER. This CDR3 reads CASSQGPGSGDTQYF. The CDR3 DNA reads TGCGCCAGCAGCCAAGGACCGGGTTCGGGAGATACGCAGTATTTT.

The chain joins TRBV24-1 to TRBJ2-5; possible D gene TRBD1, 5 bases. The CDR3 runs to 15 residues. Looked up from germline, CDR1 is KGHDR and CDR2 is SFDVKD. Between the trimmed V and J ends, which lost 3 bases and 5 bases, there was a span of 15 bases. The CDR3 DNA sequence: TGTGCCACCAGTGATCCCCCGACAGTTTCCGAGACCCAGTACTTC. It encodes CATSDPPTVSETQYF.

This clonotype occurred many times. The chain links TRBV7-2 to TRBJ2-5; 9 nucleotides align to TRBD1. This CDR3 region has 17 residues. V lost 2 bases to trimming and J lost 5 bases; unmatched junction nucleotides: 12. The germline gives CDR1 SGHTA, CDR2 FQGNSA. CDR3 sequence reads: CASSLSGSTGGRETQYF. In nucleotides, the CDR3 is TGTGCCAGCAGCTTAAGTGGGTCGACAGGGGGGCGGGAGACCCAGTACTTC.

The chain is built from TRBV6-8 and TRBJ2-1, with D perhaps TRBD1 (6 bases). Between the trimmed V and J ends, which lost 8 bases and 2 bases, there was a span of 13 bases. The germline CDR1 and CDR2 sequences are MNHGY and SAAAGT. The CDR3 runs 14 residues. This CDR3 reads CASSLQGTYNEQFF. The CDR3, as DNA: TGTGCCAGCTCGCTGCAGGGGACCTACAATGAGCAGTTCTTC.